The T cell receptor (beta chain) under discussion was sequenced for a study of shared clonotypes between healthy human individuals. About the research overall: Those who served as donors were two women and a few men between the ages of 18 and 49. Study observations and caveats: A limitation of the genetic and exposure-history diversity represented arose from few donors. Only blood underwent sampling, and tissue repertoires likely differ.

Data came from immunoSEQ multiplex PCR; TCRdb stores just in-frame clones and leaves some out. Of over 2 million clones listed, around 95% are singletons. Unmatched junction bases numbered 2, after V lost 3 bases and J lost 3 bases. From germline, CDR1 is SGHTA and CDR2 FQGTGA. This CDR3 contains 15 residues. As for this clone: No antigen is known for it.

V gene TRBV7-3 combines with J gene TRBJ2-3, with 11 bases matching TRBD2. The sequenced material came from naive CD4+ T cells sorted from blood. The subset: CD45RA+ positively selected. The TCR originated in a man aged 18-30 years in good health. The CDR3 nucleotides read TGTGCCAGCAGCTTGGGACTAGCGGCTACAGATACGCAGTATTTT. As protein: CASSLGLAATDTQYF.